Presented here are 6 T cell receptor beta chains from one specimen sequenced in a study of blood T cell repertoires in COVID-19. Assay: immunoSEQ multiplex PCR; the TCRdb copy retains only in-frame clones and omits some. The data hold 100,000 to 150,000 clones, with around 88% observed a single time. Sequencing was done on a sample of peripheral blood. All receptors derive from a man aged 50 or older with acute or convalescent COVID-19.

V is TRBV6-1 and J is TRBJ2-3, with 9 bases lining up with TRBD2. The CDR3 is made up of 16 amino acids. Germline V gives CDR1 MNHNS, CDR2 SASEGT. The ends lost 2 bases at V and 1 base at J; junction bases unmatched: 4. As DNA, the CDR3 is TGTGCCAGCAGTGAAAGGGTAGCGGGAGGCACAGATACGCAGTATTTT. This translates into CASSERVAGGTDTQYF.

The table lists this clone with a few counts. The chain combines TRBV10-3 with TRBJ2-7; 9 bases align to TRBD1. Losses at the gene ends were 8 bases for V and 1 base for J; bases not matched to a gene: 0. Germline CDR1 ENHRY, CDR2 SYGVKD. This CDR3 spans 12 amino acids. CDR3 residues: CAIGTGSYEQYF. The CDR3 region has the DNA TGTGCCATCGGGACAGGGTCCTACGAGCAGTACTTC.

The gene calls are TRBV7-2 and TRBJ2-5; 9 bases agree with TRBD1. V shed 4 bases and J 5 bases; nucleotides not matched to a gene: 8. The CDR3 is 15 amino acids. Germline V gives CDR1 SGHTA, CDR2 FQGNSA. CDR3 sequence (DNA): TGTGCCAGCAGCTCGAACAGGGGGCCCTGGGAGACCCAGTACTTC. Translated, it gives CASSSNRGPWETQYF.

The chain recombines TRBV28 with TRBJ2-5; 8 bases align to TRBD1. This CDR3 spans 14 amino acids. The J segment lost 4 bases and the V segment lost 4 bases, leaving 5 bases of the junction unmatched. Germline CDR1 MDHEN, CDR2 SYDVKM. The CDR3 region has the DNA TGTGCCAGCAGTTCCATACAGGGGGTAGAGACCCAGTACTTC. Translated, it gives CASSSIQGVETQYF. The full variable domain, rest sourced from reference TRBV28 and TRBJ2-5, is DVKVTQSSRYLVKRTGEKVFLECVQDMDHENMFWYRQDPGLGLRLIYFSYDVKMKEKGDIPEGYSVSREKKERFSLILESASTNQTSMYLCASSSIQGVETQYFGPGTRLLVL.

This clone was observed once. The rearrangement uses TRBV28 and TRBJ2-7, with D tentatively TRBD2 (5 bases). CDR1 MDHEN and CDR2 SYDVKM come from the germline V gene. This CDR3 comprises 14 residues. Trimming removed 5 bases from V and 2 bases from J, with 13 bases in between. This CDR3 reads CASSGSPRPYEQYF. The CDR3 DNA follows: TGTGCCAGCAGTGGGAGTCCCCGACCCTACGAGCAGTACTTC.

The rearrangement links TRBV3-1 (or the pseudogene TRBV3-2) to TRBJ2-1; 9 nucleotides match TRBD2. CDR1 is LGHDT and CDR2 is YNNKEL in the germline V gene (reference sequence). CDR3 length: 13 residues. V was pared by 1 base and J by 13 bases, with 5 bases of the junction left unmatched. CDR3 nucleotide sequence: TGTGCCAGCAGCCAAGGGAGCGGGAGGCCCCAGTTCTTC. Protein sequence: CASSQGSGRPQFF.